These 10 T cell receptor beta chains were sequenced from one sample in a study of T-cell reconstitution after alpha-beta-depleted transplantation in children. Preparing the TCRbeta library involved the use of unique molecular identifiers. TCRdb redid the calling of the PCR reads with MiXCR, one entry per CDR3 protein. The sample consists of 250,000 to 400,000 distinct CDR3 sequences, 23% of them appearing once. Sequencing used PBMCs, mostly from graft donor cells, obtained 180 days after TCRalphabeta/CD19-depleted stem cell transplant. Receptors originate from a male patient between 5 and 17 years old who had a stem cell transplant for acute lymphoblastic leukemia, so the T cells may come from the graft donor.

The CDR3 loop reads CASSFENRLSGYTF. The CDR3 bases are TGTGCCAGCAGTTTCGAAAACAGGTTGTCTGGCTACACCTTC. V and J are TRBV12-3 or TRBV12-4 and TRBJ1-2, with D possibly matching TRBD1 (5 bases). This CDR3 contains 14 residues. V was trimmed by 3 bases and J by 7 bases, leaving 15 bases between them.

J is TRBJ2-1 and V is TRBV3-1; 7 nucleotides match TRBD1. V trimming: 0 bases; J trimming: 0 bases; junction bases outside the gene matches: 8. Per the germline V gene, CDR1 is LGHDT and CDR2 is YNNKEL (reference sequence). The CDR3 is 18 residues long. The CDR3 nucleotides read TGTGCCAGCAGCCAAGATTTAGAGGGGGCCTACTCCTACAATGAGCAGTTCTTC. Its translation: CASSQDLEGAYSYNEQFF.

In this sample, this clonotype turned up a few times. The chain employs TRBV3-1 and TRBJ2-3; D is possibly TRBD2 (5 bases). CDR1 LGHDT and CDR2 YNNKEL come from the germline V gene (reference sequence). Trimming pared 5 bases from V and 6 bases from J, leaving 15 bases between. The CDR3 contains 14 residues. CDR3 nucleotide sequence: TGTGCCAGCAGCTCCCGCTCCCGCGGGGATACGCAGTATTTT. Protein product: CASSSRSRGDTQYF.

The chain is built from TRBV5-6 and TRBJ2-7, with TRBD2 as a possible D gene (7 bases). The CDR3 is made up of 14 amino acids. V lost 5 bases and J 2 bases, leaving 14 bases between the germline ends. Per germline, CDR1 SGHDT and CDR2 YYEEEE. CDR3 sequence: CASSMGGGPYEQYF. The CDR3 DNA sequence: TGTGCCAGCAGTATGGGAGGGGGTCCCTACGAGCAGTACTTC.

The V gene is TRBV29-1, the J gene TRBJ2-3; D unclear. The CDR3 spans 13 residues. The germline V gene encodes CDR1 SQVTM and CDR2 ANQGSEA. Trimming removed 4 bases at V and 4 bases at J, with 12 bases between. The DNA of the CDR3 is TGCAGCGTTGGCCGTTGGGATGCAGATACGCAGTATTTT. Its protein is CSVGRWDADTQYF.

J is TRBJ2-7 and V is TRBV5-1; 7 bases fit TRBD2. CDR1 and CDR2 from the germline V gene are SGHRS and YFSETQ. With 4 bases clipped from V and 1 base from J, the junction kept 5 bases outside the gene matches. This CDR3 contains 14 residues. CDR3 nucleotides: TGCGCCAGCAGCCGGGAGGTGGGTTCCTACGAGCAGTACTTC. This sequence encodes CASSREVGSYEQYF.

About this clonotype: The germline gene is not matched at one end of the junction; a read error may be the cause. The rearrangement uses TRBV7-2 and TRBJ2-2; the match to TRBD2 covers 7 bases. CDR1 and CDR2 from the germline V gene are SGHTA and FQGNSA. CDR3 size: 13 residues. The CDR3 DNA reads as TGTGCCCGCAGAAGGACTAGCACCGGGGAGCTGTTTTTT. It specifies CARRRTSTGELFF.

The chain links TRBV20-1 to TRBJ2-3; a possible D gene is TRBD2 (5 bases). The CDR3 has 14 amino acids. From germline, CDR1 is DFQATT and CDR2 SNEGSKA (reference sequence). V lost 6 bases, J lost 2 bases, and 15 bases lay in between. As DNA, the CDR3 is TGCAGTGCCGGGGTCCAGCGGCACACAGATACGCAGTATTTT. Encoded protein: CSAGVQRHTDTQYF.

The rearrangement uses TRBV9 and TRBJ2-1, with 7 bases matching TRBD2. This CDR3 comprises 16 residues. The V segment lost 0 bases and the J segment 3 bases; nucleotides outside the gene matches: 6. Per the germline V gene, CDR1 is SGDLS and CDR2 is YYNGEE. The CDR3 region is CASSVALGLDYNEQFF. CDR3 DNA: TGTGCCAGCAGCGTAGCTCTAGGACTAGACTACAATGAGCAGTTCTTC.

The chain employs TRBV7-9 and TRBJ2-5; no clear D gene. The CDR3 runs to 15 residues. Germline loops: CDR1 SEHNR, CDR2 FQNEAQ (reference sequence). V lost 3 bases to trimming and J lost 2 bases, with 13 bases between them. In DNA, the CDR3 is TGTGCCAGCAGCTTTCCGGTCGGCCAACAAGAGACCCAGTACTTC. Amino acid sequence: CASSFPVGQQETQYF.